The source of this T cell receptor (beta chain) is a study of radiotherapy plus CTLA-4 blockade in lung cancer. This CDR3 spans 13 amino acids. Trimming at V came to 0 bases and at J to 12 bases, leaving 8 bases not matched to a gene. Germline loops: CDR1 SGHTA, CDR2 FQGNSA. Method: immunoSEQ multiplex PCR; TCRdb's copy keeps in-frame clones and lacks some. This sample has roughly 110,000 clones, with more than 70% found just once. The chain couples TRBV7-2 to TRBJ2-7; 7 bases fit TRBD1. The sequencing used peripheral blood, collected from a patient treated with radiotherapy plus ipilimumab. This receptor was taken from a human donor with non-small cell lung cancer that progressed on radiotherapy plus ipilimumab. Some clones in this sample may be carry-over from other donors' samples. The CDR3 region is CASSLAPDRGRYF. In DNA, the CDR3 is TGTGCCAGCAGCTTAGCGCCTGATAGGGGGCGGTACTTC. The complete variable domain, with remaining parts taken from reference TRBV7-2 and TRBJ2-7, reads GAGVSQSPSNKVTEKGKDVELRCDPISGHTALYWYRQSLGQGLEFLIYFQGNSAPDKSGLPSDRFSAERTGGSVSTLTIQRTQQEDSAVYLCASSLAPDRGRYFGPGTRLTVT.